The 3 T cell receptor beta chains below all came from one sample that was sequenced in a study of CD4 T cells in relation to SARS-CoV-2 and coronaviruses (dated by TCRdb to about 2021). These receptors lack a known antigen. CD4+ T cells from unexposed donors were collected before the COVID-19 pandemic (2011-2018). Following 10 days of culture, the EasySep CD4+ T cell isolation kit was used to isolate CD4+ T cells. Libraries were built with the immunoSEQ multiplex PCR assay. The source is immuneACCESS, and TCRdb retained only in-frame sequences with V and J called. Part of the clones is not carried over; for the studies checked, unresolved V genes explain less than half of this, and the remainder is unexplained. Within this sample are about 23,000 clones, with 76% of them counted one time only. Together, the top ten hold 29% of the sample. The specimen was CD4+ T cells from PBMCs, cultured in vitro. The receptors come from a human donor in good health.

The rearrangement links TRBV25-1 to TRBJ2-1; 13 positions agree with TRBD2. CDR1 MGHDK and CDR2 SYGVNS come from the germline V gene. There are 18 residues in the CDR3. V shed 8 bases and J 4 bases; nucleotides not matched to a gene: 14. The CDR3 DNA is TGTGCCAGCGAAGCCTTCGGGACTAGCGGGAATACTTACAATGAGCAGTTCTTC. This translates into CASEAFGTSGNTYNEQFF.

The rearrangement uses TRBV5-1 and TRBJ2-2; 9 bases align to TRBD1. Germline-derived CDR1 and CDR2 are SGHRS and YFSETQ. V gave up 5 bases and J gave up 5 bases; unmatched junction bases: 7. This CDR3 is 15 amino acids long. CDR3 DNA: TGCGCCAGCAGTCCGGGACAGGGTGAGACCGGGGAGCTGTTTTTT. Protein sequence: CASSPGQGETGELFF.

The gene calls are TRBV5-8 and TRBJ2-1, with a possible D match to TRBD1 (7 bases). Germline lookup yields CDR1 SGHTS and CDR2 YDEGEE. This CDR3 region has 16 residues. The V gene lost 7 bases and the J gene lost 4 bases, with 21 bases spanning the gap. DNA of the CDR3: TGTGCCAGCGGATCCGGTAGGACAGGAGGGTACAATGAGCAGTTCTTC. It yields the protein CASGSGRTGGYNEQFF.